This record covers a single T cell receptor beta chain. The sample is drawn from a study of CD8 T cells in Susac syndrome. It was with random hexamers that roughly 0.5 to 1 ug RNA was reverse transcribed. In TCRdb, the immunoSEQ multiplex PCR reads were re-called with MiXCR into one record per CDR3 protein. The sample shows some 150,000 distinct CDR3 sequences, around 94% of them seen only once. The sequence was collected from a human donor in good health. Input material: CD4+ T cells from PBMCs.

The CDR3 region is CASSPSGVNTEAFF. The CDR3 DNA sequence: TGTGCCAGCAGCCCCTCTGGTGTTAACACTGAAGCTTTCTTT. V usage is TRBV7-9 and J usage is TRBJ1-1; the D is unclear. This CDR3 has 14 residues. The germline V gene encodes CDR1 SEHNR and CDR2 FQNEAQ (reference sequence). Trimming shortened V by 5 bases and J by 2 bases, and 12 bases separated the two germline ends.